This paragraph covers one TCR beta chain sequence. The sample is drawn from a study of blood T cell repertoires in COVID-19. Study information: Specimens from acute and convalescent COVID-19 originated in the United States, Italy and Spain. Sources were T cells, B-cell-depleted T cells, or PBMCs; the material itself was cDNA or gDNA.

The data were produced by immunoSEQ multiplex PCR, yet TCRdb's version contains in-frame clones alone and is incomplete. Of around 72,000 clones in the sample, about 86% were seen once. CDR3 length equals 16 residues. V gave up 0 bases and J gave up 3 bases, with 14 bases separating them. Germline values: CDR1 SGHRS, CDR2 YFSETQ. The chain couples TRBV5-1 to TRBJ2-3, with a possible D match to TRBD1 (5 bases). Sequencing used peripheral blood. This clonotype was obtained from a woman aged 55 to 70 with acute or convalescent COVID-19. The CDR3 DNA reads TGCGCCAGCAGCTTGGTACAGGCGACGTGGACAGATACGCAGTATTTT. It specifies CASSLVQATWTDTQYF.